This entry features one T cell receptor (beta chain) sequence. Its antigen is still unknown. Germline V gives CDR1 SQVTM, CDR2 ANQGSEA. This CDR3 contains 13 residues. The V end was cut by 5 bases, the J end by 3 bases, with 10 bases between. Once extracted for a subset, genomic DNA was divided evenly among several immunoSEQ plates. In the authors' methods: Filtering differed, since immunoSEQ gave only junction sequences and no quality scores. TCRdb's copy holds only in-frame clones and misses some; the assay was immunoSEQ multiplex PCR. For V, J and clone size, that table is used; D and trimming come from the DNA. The data show 2 million to 2.5 million clones, under 95% seen once. This sample is drawn from a study of shared clonotypes between healthy human individuals. Findings of the study overall: Investigators expected sequencing depth to affect clonotype sharing among donors.

CD45RO-negative CD8 cells positively selected for CCR7 made up the naive population, which excluded terminally differentiated effector memory CD45RA+ cells. The receptor was derived from a man aged 18 to 35 in good health. Some clones in this sample may be carry-over from other donors' samples. Sequencing input: naive CD8+ T cells from PBMCs. The chain couples TRBV29-1 to TRBJ2-2; no clear D. The CDR3 DNA reads as TGCAGCGTTTTTGTAAGTTACACCGGGGAGCTGTTTTTT. It encodes CSVFVSYTGELFF.